A selection of T cell receptor beta chains follows, all from one sample in a study of blood T cell repertoires in COVID-19. Profiling relied on immunoSEQ multiplex PCR, and the TCRdb table lists in-frame clones only, not all of them. The sample consists of about 78,000 clones, around 90% of them appearing once. The specimen was peripheral blood. These receptor sequences come from a woman aged 45-59 years in a cohort sampled during active COVID-19. Both conserved end residues are part of each CDR3. The D gene is left open where the match is weak. Only part of the rows carry a size: once, few, many, or a class if the clone is expanded.

NA	TRBV29-1	TRBJ1-2	NA	TGCAGCGTTGAAGGCGAAGGCAGGGAGGCTAACTATGGCTACACCTTC	CSVEGEGREANYGYTF
TRBD2	TRBV7-6	TRBJ2-1	once	TGTGCCAGCAGCTTAGAGAGTAGCGGGATGAAGTACAATGAGCAGTTCTTC	CASSLESSGMKYNEQFF
TRBD2	TRBV7-3	TRBJ2-7	once	TGTGCCAGCAGCTTACGGGGGACTAGCGGGAGAAGGGTCTACGAGCAGTACTTC	CASSLRGTSGRRVYEQYF
NA	TRBV30	TRBJ1-1	once	TGTGCCTGGAGTGTGGCTGAGAACACTGAAGCTTTCTTT	CAWSVAENTEAFF
NA	TRBV10-3	TRBJ1-1	NA	TGTGCCATCAGTGAAGAGGAGCAGGGTCTTACTGAAGCTTTCTTT	CAISEEEQGLTEAFF
TRBD1	TRBV6-4	TRBJ1-2	NA	TGTGCCAGCAGAGGACAGGGGGTTGGCGGCTACACCTTC	CASRGQGVGGYTF
TRBD2	TRBV7-3	TRBJ2-1	NA	TGTGCCAGCAGCCGGACTAGCGGGGTTTCCTACAATGAGCAGTTCTTC	CASSRTSGVSYNEQFF
NA	TRBV28	TRBJ2-2	NA	TGTGCCAGCAGTTTATCGGGTAGCGGTAGAGCCGGGGAGCTGTTTTTT	CASSLSGSGRAGELFF
TRBD1	TRBV7-2	TRBJ1-3	NA	TGTGCCAGCAGCTTAGTCGGACAGGGATATTCCTCTGGTGGAAACACCATATATTTT	CASSLVGQGYSSGGNTIYF
NA	TRBV5-5	TRBJ1-5	NA	TGTGCCAGCAGCGTGGGTGCGGGGGACCATAGCAATCAGCCCCAGCATTTT	CASSVGAGDHSNQPQHF
TRBD2	TRBV10-1	TRBJ2-2	NA	TGCGCCAGCAGAGGCGGGAGCGACACCGGGGAGCTGTTTTTT	CASRGGSDTGELFF
TRBD1	TRBV5-1	TRBJ1-2	NA	TGCGCCAGCAGCCCGGGACAGGGGAACGGGGGCTACACCTTC	CASSPGQGNGGYTF
NA	TRBV7-6	TRBJ1-1	NA	TGTGCCAGCAGCACCACACCGAACACTGAAGCTTTCTTT	CASSTTPNTEAFF
TRBD2	TRBV2	TRBJ2-3	once	TGTGCCAGCAGTGAACGGGCAGTAGCGGGAGGGTCTAGCACAGATACGCAGTATTTT	CASSERAVAGGSSTDTQYF
TRBD1	TRBV14	TRBJ1-1	NA	TGTGCCAGCAGCCAAGGACAGGGGTTAGACACTGAAGCTTTCTTT	CASSQGQGLDTEAFF
TRBD2	TRBV7-9	TRBJ2-5	NA	TGTGCCAGCAGCTTTAGTCCCAGCGGGAGGGAGACCCAGTACTTC	CASSFSPSGRETQYF
NA	TRBV5-1	TRBJ2-1	NA	TGCGCCAGCAGCTTGGAGGGACATAGCTCCTACAATGAGCAGTTCTTC	CASSLEGHSSYNEQFF
NA	TRBV3-1/TRBV3-2	TRBJ2-5	NA	TGTGCCAGCAGCCTGGGCAGGAGGGAGACCCAGTACTTC	CASSLGRRETQYF
NA	TRBV6-6	TRBJ1-2	NA	TGTGCCAGCAGTATTGACTTCTATGGCTACACCTTC	CASSIDFYGYTF
NA	TRBV20-1	TRBJ1-4	NA	TGCAGTGCTAGTTTGGGGGGTTCAGCTAATGAAAAACTGTTTTTT	CSASLGGSANEKLFF
NA	TRBV11-2	TRBJ2-5	NA	TGTGCCAGCAGCTCCCTAGAAAAACTCGGGACTCAAGAGACCCAGTACTTC	CASSSLEKLGTQETQYF
NA	TRBV6-5	TRBJ1-5	NA	TGTGCCAGCAGTTGGAGTAGCAATCAGCCCCAGCATTTT	CASSWSSNQPQHF
TRBD1	TRBV27	TRBJ1-6	NA	TGTGCCAGCAGTTCGGACAGGACCAAAAATTCACCCCTCCACTTT	CASSSDRTKNSPLHF
TRBD1	TRBV6-5	TRBJ1-6	NA	TGTGCCAGCAGTTACGGAGGGGGCAGAAATTCACCCCTCCACTTT	CASSYGGGRNSPLHF
TRBD1	TRBV2	TRBJ2-7	NA	TGTGCCAGCAGTGAACAGGGACAGACCTACGAGCAGTACTTC	CASSEQGQTYEQYF
TRBD2	TRBV3-1/TRBV3-2	TRBJ2-1	NA	TGTGCCAGCAGCCTCTTCGGCAGCGGGAGGCCGAATGAGCAGTTCTTC	CASSLFGSGRPNEQFF
NA	TRBV12-3/TRBV12-4	TRBJ2-3	NA	TGTGCCAGCAGTCGGACTCCAGATACGCAGTATTTT	CASSRTPDTQYF
TRBD1	TRBV5-6	TRBJ1-2	NA	TGTGCCAGCTCGACAGGGGGATCCTATGGCTACACCTTC	CASSTGGSYGYTF
NA	TRBV5-1	TRBJ1-2	NA	TGCGCCAGCAGCTTGGGTGCAGGGCGGTATGGCTACACCTTC	CASSLGAGRYGYTF
TRBD1	TRBV9	TRBJ2-3	NA	TGTGCCAGCAGCCGGGACAGGGACCGAACAGATACGCAGTATTTT	CASSRDRDRTDTQYF
TRBD1	TRBV3-1/TRBV3-2	TRBJ1-1	NA	TGTGCCAGCAGCCAAGTGGGGACAGGGGGCTTTGAAGCTTTCTTT	CASSQVGTGGFEAFF
NA	TRBV28	TRBJ1-4	NA	TGTGCCAGCACAATGGGGGGCGGCGGGGGGCTGTTTTTT	CASTMGGGGGLFF
TRBD1	TRBV5-5	TRBJ2-7	NA	TGTGCCAGCAGCTTGGTTCGGTCGGGACAGAACTACGAGCAGTACTTC	CASSLVRSGQNYEQYF
TRBD2	TRBV4-2	TRBJ2-1	once	TGTGCCAGCAGCCAAGCGAGGGAGGGAATCTACAATGAGCAGTTCTTC	CASSQAREGIYNEQFF
TRBD1	TRBV6-2/TRBV6-3	TRBJ1-5	NA	TGTGCCAGCAGTGCGGACAGGGGTCAGCCCCAGCATTTT	CASSADRGQPQHF
NA	TRBV24-1	TRBJ2-5	few	TGTGCCACCAGGAGTAGCGGTGGGACGGAGACCCAGTACTTC	CATRSSGGTETQYF